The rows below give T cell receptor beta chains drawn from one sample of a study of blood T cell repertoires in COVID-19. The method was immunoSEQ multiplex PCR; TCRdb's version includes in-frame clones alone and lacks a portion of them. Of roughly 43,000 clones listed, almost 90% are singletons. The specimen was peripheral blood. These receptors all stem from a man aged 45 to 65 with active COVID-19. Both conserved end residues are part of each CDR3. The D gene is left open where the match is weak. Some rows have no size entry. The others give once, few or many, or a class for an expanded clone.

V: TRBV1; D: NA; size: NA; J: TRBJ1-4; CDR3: CTSSQATRTGNEKLFF; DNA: TGCACCAGCAGCCAAGCCACCCGGACAGGGAACGAAAAACTGTTTTTT
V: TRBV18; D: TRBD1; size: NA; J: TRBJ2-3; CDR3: CASSGQGTSTDTQYF; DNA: TGTGCCAGCTCGGGACAGGGGACTAGCACAGATACGCAGTATTTT
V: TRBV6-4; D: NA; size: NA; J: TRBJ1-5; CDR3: CASSRTADSNQPQHF; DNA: TGTGCCAGCAGTCGGACAGCGGATAGCAATCAGCCCCAGCATTTT
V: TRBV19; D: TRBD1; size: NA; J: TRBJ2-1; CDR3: CASSTRQGADNEQFF; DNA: TGTGCCAGTAGTACTCGACAGGGGGCCGACAATGAGCAGTTCTTC
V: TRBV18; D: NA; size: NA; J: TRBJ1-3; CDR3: CASSPGSGLSGNTIYF; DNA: TGTGCCAGCTCACCCGGGTCAGGGCTCTCTGGAAACACCATATATTTT
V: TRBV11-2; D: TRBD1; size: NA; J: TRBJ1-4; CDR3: CASSLVYGRGHEKLFF; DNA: TGTGCCAGCAGCTTAGTCTATGGCAGGGGGCATGAAAAACTGTTTTTT
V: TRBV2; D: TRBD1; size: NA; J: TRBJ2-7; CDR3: CASRRDRSSYEQYF; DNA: TGTGCCAGCAGGAGGGACAGGAGCTCCTACGAGCAGTACTTC
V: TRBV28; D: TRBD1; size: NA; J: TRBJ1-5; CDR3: CASSRPGTGIGLNQPQHF; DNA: TGTGCCAGCAGTCGTCCCGGGACAGGGATAGGTCTAAATCAGCCCCAGCATTTT
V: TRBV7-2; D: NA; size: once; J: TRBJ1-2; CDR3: CASSDILNGYTF; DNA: TGTGCCAGCTCGGACATTCTCAATGGCTACACCTTC
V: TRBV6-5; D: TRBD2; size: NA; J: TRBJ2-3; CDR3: CASSYGRVTDTQYF; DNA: TGTGCCAGCAGTTACGGGAGGGTCACAGATACGCAGTATTTT
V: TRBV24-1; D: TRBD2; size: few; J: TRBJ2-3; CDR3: CATGLAGDLDTQYF; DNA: TGTGCCACCGGACTAGCGGGGGACCTAGATACGCAGTATTTT
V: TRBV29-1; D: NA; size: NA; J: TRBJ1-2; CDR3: CSVDWGREAAYGYTF; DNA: TGCAGCGTTGATTGGGGTCGGGAGGCGGCCTATGGCTACACCTTC
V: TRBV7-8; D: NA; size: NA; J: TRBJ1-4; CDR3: CASTPVRGEEKLFF; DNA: TGTGCCAGCACCCCCGTCCGGGGGGAGGAAAAACTGTTTTTT
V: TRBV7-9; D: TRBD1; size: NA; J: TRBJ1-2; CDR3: CASSPNQGQGTYTF; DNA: TGTGCCAGCAGCCCCAACCAGGGACAGGGCACCTACACCTTC
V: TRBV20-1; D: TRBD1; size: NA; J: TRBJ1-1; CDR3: CSAPDREWAFF; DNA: TGCAGTGCCCCTGACAGGGAATGGGCTTTCTTT
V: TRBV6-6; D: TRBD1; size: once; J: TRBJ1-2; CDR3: CASRATGVNYGYTF; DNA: TGTGCCAGCAGGGCGACAGGGGTGAACTATGGCTACACCTTC
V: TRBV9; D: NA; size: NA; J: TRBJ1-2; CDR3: CASSVDVEGDYGYTF; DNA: TGTGCCAGCAGCGTAGATGTCGAGGGAGACTATGGCTACACCTTC
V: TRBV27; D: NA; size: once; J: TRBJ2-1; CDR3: CASSFSGWEDNEQFF; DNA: TGTGCCAGCAGCTTCAGCGGTTGGGAAGACAATGAGCAGTTCTTC
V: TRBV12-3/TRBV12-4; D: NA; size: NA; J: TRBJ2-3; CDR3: CASSSITDTQYF; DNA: TGTGCCAGCAGTTCCATCACAGATACGCAGTATTTT
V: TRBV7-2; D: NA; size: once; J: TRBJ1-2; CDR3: CASSPEGAGAGYTF; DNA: TGTGCCAGCAGCCCCGAGGGAGCAGGGGCCGGCTACACCTTC
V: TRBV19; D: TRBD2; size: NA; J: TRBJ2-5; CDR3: CASSGGDRQETQYF; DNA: TGTGCCAGTAGTGGGGGGGACCGCCAAGAGACCCAGTACTTC
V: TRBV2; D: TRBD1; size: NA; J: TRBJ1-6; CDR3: CASRESGTGSSPLHF; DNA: TGTGCCAGCAGAGAGTCGGGGACAGGGTCTTCACCCCTCCACTTT
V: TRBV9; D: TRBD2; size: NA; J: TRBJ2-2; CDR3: CASSVVPSGGAGELFF; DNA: TGTGCCAGCAGCGTAGTGCCTAGCGGGGGGGCCGGGGAGCTGTTTTTT
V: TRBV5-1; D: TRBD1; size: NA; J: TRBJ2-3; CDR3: CASSLDPQGGTDTQYF; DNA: TGCGCCAGCAGCTTGGATCCCCAGGGGGGCACAGATACGCAGTATTTT
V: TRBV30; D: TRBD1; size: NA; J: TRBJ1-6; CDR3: CAWSRGTGGSPLHF; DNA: TGTGCCTGGAGTCGGGGGACAGGGGGTTCACCCCTCCACTTT
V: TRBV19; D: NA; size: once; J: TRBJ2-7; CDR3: CASSSGGYLFEQYF; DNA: TGTGCCAGTAGTAGTGGGGGCTACTTGTTCGAGCAGTACTTC
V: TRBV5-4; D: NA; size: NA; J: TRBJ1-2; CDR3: CASSSPRDYNYGYTF; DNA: TGTGCCAGCAGCTCACCGAGAGACTACAACTATGGCTACACCTTC
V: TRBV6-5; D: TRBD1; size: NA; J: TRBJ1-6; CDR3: CASTPGTGTPSPLHF; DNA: TGTGCCAGCACTCCCGGGACAGGGACTCCTTCACCCCTCCACTTT
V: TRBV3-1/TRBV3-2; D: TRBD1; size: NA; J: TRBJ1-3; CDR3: CASSKRPTGSGNTIYF; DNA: TGTGCCAGCAGCAAAAGACCGACAGGGTCTGGAAACACCATATATTTT
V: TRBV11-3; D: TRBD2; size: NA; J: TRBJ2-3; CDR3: CASSFAGGTDTQYF; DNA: TGTGCCAGCAGCTTTGCGGGGGGCACAGATACGCAGTATTTT
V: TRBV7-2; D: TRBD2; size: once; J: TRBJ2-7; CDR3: CASSTLTGGGYEQYF; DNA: TGTGCCAGCAGCACCCTGACAGGCGGGGGGTACGAGCAGTACTTC
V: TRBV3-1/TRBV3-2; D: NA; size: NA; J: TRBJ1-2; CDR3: CASSRRGQLIDYGYTF; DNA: TGTGCCAGCAGCCGTCGAGGACAGCTGATTGACTATGGCTACACCTTC
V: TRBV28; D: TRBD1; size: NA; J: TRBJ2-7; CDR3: CASSWGTGIYEQYF; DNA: TGTGCCAGCAGTTGGGGGACAGGGATCTACGAGCAGTACTTC
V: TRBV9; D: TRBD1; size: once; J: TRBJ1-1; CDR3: CASSVGYRGTGTEAFF; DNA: TGTGCCAGCAGCGTAGGGTACAGGGGAACGGGCACTGAAGCTTTCTTT
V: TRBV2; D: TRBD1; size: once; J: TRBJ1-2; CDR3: CASMGQGDGYTF; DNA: TGTGCCAGCATGGGACAGGGAGATGGCTACACCTTC
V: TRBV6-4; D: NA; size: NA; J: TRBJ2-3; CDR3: CASSEGGSTDTQYF; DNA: TGTGCCAGCAGTGAAGGCGGATCCACAGATACGCAGTATTTT
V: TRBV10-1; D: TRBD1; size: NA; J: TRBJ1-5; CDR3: CASSEPGTDSNQPQHF; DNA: TGCGCCAGCAGTGAGCCTGGGACAGATAGCAATCAGCCCCAGCATTTT
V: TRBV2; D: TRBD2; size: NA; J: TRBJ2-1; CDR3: CASSDPGLAANEQFF; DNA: TGTGCCAGCAGTGACCCGGGACTAGCGGCCAATGAGCAGTTCTTC
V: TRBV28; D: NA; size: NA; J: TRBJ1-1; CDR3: CASSVPQGMNTEAFF; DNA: TGTGCCAGCAGTGTACCACAGGGCATGAACACTGAAGCTTTCTTT
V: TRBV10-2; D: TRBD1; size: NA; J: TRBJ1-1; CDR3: CASTLDRVVGEAFF; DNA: TGCGCCAGCACCCTGGACAGGGTTGTAGGTGAAGCTTTCTTT
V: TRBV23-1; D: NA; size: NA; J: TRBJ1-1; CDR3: CASSQSEAPNTEAFF; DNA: TGCGCCAGCAGTCAATCTGAGGCACCGAACACTGAAGCTTTCTTT
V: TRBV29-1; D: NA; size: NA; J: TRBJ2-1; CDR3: CSVQGRDEQFF; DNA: TGCAGCGTGCAGGGTCGCGATGAGCAGTTCTTC
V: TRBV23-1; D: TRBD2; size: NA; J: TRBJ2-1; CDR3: CASSQSRLAGGASSYNEQFF; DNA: TGCGCCAGCAGTCAATCGCGTCTAGCGGGGGGCGCCAGCTCCTACAATGAGCAGTTCTTC
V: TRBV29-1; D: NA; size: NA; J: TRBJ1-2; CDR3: CSVGTGYGYTF; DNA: TGCAGCGTCGGAACAGGGTATGGCTACACCTTC
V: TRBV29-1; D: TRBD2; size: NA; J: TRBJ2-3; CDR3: CSVRGGSEHTDTQYF; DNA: TGCAGCGTTCGCGGGGGGTCTGAACACACAGATACGCAGTATTTT
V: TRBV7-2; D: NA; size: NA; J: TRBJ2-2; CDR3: CASSFAEAGELFF; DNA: TGTGCCAGCAGTTTCGCGGAGGCCGGGGAGCTGTTTTTT
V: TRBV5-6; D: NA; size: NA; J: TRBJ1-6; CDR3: CASSLRGPGVNSPLHF; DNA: TGTGCCAGCAGCTTAAGAGGCCCGGGGGTGAATTCACCCCTCCACTTT
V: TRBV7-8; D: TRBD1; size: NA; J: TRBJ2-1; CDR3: CASSLSAGDRVSNEQFF; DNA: TGTGCCAGCAGCTTATCTGCGGGGGACAGGGTTTCCAATGAGCAGTTCTTC
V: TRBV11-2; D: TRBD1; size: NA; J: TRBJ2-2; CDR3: CATRSGQTGELFF; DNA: TGTGCCACCCGATCGGGACAGACCGGGGAGCTGTTTTTT
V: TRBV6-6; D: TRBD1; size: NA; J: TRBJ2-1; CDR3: CASTGQVPYNEQFF; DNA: TGTGCCAGCACCGGACAGGTCCCGTACAATGAGCAGTTCTTC
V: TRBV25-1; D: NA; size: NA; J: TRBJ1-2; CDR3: CASSQSQSTLF; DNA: TGTGCCAGCAGCCAGTCCCAGTCCACCCTCTTC
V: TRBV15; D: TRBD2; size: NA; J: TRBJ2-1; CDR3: CATSRAGTRDNEQFF; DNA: TGTGCCACCAGCAGAGCCGGGACTAGAGACAATGAGCAGTTCTTC
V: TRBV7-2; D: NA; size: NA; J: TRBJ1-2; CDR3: CASSLDRLGYTF; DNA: TGTGCCAGCAGCCTCGACAGGTTAGGCTACACCTTC